The 29 T cell receptor beta chains below come from one sample, sequenced in a study of cytomegalovirus exposure and HLA in healthy donors. The PCR had 60 Vbeta and 13 Jbeta primers. The data were produced by immunoSEQ multiplex PCR, yet TCRdb's version contains in-frame clones alone and is incomplete. This sample carries about 150,000 clones, 75% of them seen once, and the ten largest clones take about 6.4%. The sample consisted of PBMCs. These receptors all stem from a man in his thirties or forties in good health and CMV-seronegative.

The table lists this clone with a few counts. The rearrangement joins TRBV29-1 to TRBJ1-3; 10 nucleotides align to TRBD1. V dropped 4 bases and J dropped 0; count of bases not matched to a gene: 6. CDR1 SQVTM and CDR2 ANQGSEA come from the germline V gene. The CDR3 spans 16 residues. The CDR3 DNA reads TGCAGCGTTGTTGGGGACAGGGGCCCCTCTGGAAACACCATATATTTT. Translated, it gives CSVVGDRGPSGNTIYF.

The gene calls are TRBV29-1 and TRBJ2-4; 8 nucleotides agree with TRBD1. CDR3 size: 14 residues. V was pared by 4 bases and J by 5 bases, with 7 bases of the junction left unmatched. The germline CDR1 and CDR2 sequences are SQVTM and ANQGSEA. Here the CDR3 reads CSVAQGQGQNIQYF. CDR3 nucleotide sequence: TGCAGCGTTGCCCAAGGACAGGGCCAAAACATTCAGTACTTC.

This chain connects TRBV18 to TRBJ2-5; 10 nucleotides agree with TRBD1. With V trimmed by 5 bases and J by 4 bases, 4 bases remained unmatched. The germline gives CDR1 KGHSH, CDR2 LQKENI. This CDR3 region has 14 residues. Written as DNA, the CDR3 is TGTGCCAGCTCAGCCGGGACAGGGGTAGAGACCCAGTACTTC. Its protein product is CASSAGTGVETQYF.

The V gene is TRBV7-8, the J gene TRBJ1-3; D possibly corresponds to TRBD1 (6 bases). The CDR3 length is 16 residues. CDR1 and CDR2 (germline): SGHVS, FQNEAQ. Between the trimmed V and J ends, which lost 5 bases and 0 bases, there was a span of 14 bases. The DNA for the CDR3 is TGTGCCAGCAGCCTCCGGGACACGAGCTCTGGAAACACCATATATTTT. Encoded protein: CASSLRDTSSGNTIYF.

The rearrangement joins TRBV4-1 to TRBJ2-3; 8 bases line up with TRBD1. The V segment lost 3 bases and the J segment 6 bases; nucleotides outside the gene matches: 11. Per the germline V gene, CDR1 is MGHRA and CDR2 is YSYEKL. The CDR3 has 16 residues. CDR3 amino acids: CASSHPGQGAGDTQYF. In DNA, the CDR3 is TGCGCCAGCAGCCACCCCGGCCAGGGGGCGGGCGATACGCAGTATTTT.

The chain recombines TRBV27 with TRBJ2-1, with 7 bases aligning to TRBD2. Germline CDR1 and CDR2: MNHEY and SMNVEV (reference sequence). The CDR3 spans 16 residues. The trim removed 6 bases at V and 10 bases at J, leaving 18 bases unmatched. This CDR3 reads CASRQFGGGPRQEQFF. For the CDR3, the DNA is TGTGCCAGCAGGCAGTTTGGGGGGGGACCCCGCCAGGAGCAGTTCTTC.

This rearrangement joins TRBV5-1 to TRBJ1-5; D remains unclear. The CDR3 has 13 amino acids. Trimming cost V 4 bases and J 2 bases, with 7 bases left between them. Germline V gene sequence: CDR1 SGHRS, CDR2 YFSETQ. Written as DNA, the CDR3 is TGCGCCAGCAGCCGAACGGGCAATCAGCCCCAGCATTTT. It specifies CASSRTGNQPQHF.

The chain combines TRBV5-1 with TRBJ2-1; 8 bases match TRBD1. The germline CDR1 and CDR2 sequences are SGHRS and YFSETQ. This CDR3 is 15 amino acids long. With 4 bases clipped from V and 9 bases from J, the junction kept 12 bases outside the gene matches. CDR3 region: CASSRPDRDLGEQFF. CDR3 DNA sequence: TGCGCCAGCAGCCGCCCGGACAGGGACCTAGGTGAGCAGTTCTTC.

The chain combines TRBV2 with TRBJ2-5, with 7 bases identical to TRBD2. Germline CDR1 and CDR2: SNHLY and FYNNEI. Unmatched junction bases numbered 2, after V lost 5 bases and J lost 5 bases. CDR3 length: 12 amino acids. The CDR3 DNA reads TGTGCCAGCAGTACCGGGGGGGAGACCCAGTACTTC. It encodes CASSTGGETQYF.

V gene TRBV7-9 combines with J gene TRBJ2-7; TRBD2 agrees at 9 bases. The CDR3 consists of 15 residues. Germline V gives CDR1 SEHNR, CDR2 FQNEAQ (reference sequence). With 1 base clipped from V and 5 bases from J, the junction kept 6 bases outside the gene matches. The CDR3 loop is CASSLDAGGRDEQYF. CDR3 nucleotide sequence: TGTGCCAGCAGCTTAGATGCGGGGGGGCGTGACGAGCAGTACTTC.

This clone was counted once. The chain recombines TRBV6-6 with TRBJ2-1; 10 nucleotides align to TRBD1. V dropped 6 bases and J dropped 9; count of bases not matched to a gene: 8. Germline lookup yields CDR1 MNHNY and CDR2 SVGAGI (reference sequence). The CDR3 is 14 residues long. The CDR3 bases are TGTGCCAGCAGATCGCCGGGACAGGGGAGTGAGCAGTTCTTC. It is translated as CASRSPGQGSEQFF.

The chain has TRBV9 and TRBJ1-5; no definite D call. Trimming took 0 bases from V and 10 from J, leaving 14 bases between them. Germline CDR1 and CDR2: SGDLS and YYNGEE. This CDR3 has 14 residues. The CDR3 is CASSVDSTISPQHF. The CDR3 nucleotides read TGTGCCAGCAGCGTAGACAGCACAATCAGCCCCCAGCATTTT. Full variable domain (rest looked up from reference TRBV9 and TRBJ1-5): DSGVTQTPKHLITATGQRVTLRCSPRSGDLSVYWYQQSLDQGLQFLIQYYNGEERAKGNILERFSAQQFPDLHSELNLSSLELGDSALYFCASSVDSTISPQHFGDGTRLSIL.

This chain's CDR3 is CASRRTGPPTKQYF. The CDR3 coding sequence is TGTGCCAGCAGACGGACAGGACCGCCTACGAAGCAGTACTTC. V and J are TRBV28 and TRBJ2-7; 7 bases are shared with TRBD1. The CDR3 covers 14 residues. Germline V lookup: CDR1 MDHEN, CDR2 SYDVKM. V was clipped by 6 bases and J by 8 bases; unmatched bases: 13.

The chain uses TRBV6-5 and TRBJ1-2, with D perhaps matching TRBD1 (6 bases). V lost 0 bases to trimming and J lost 4 bases, with 9 bases between them. This CDR3 is 14 amino acids long. Germline V lookup: CDR1 MNHEY, CDR2 SVGAGI. The CDR3 sequence: CASSYSNRVYGYTF. In DNA, the CDR3 is TGTGCCAGCAGTTACTCGAACAGGGTCTATGGCTACACCTTC.

V usage is TRBV11-2 and J usage is TRBJ2-2; 9 nucleotides align to TRBD2. Trimming at V came to 2 bases and at J to 2 bases, leaving 3 bases not matched to a gene. CDR3 length equals 16 residues. CDR1 is SGHAT, CDR2 FQNNGV, per germline. This CDR3 reads CASSLNLAGNTGELFF. The CDR3 nucleotides are TGTGCCAGCAGCTTAAACCTAGCGGGAAACACCGGGGAGCTGTTTTTT.

The gene calls are TRBV19 and TRBJ2-2, with 7 positions matching TRBD2. This CDR3 spans 17 amino acids. The V gene end was trimmed by 5 bases and the J gene end by 6 bases; junction bases not matched to a gene: 15. Per germline, CDR1 LNHDA and CDR2 SQIVND (reference sequence). The CDR3 reads CASSDRGAGEGPGELFF. Here the CDR3 DNA reads TGTGCCAGTAGTGATAGAGGGGCGGGAGAGGGCCCCGGGGAGCTGTTTTTT.

With regard to this clone: An end of the junction does not agree with germline; a read error may underlie this. The chain joins TRBV11-3 to TRBJ2-6; the match to TRBD1 covers 9 bases. Germline-derived CDR1 and CDR2 are SGHNT and YENEEA. The CDR3 contains 17 residues. CDR3 DNA: TGTGCCAGCAGCTCGGGACAGGGAGGCTCTGGGGCCAACGGCCTGACTTTC. Translation gives CASSSGQGGSGANGLTF. Full variable domain (rest looked up from reference TRBV11-3 and TRBJ2-6): EAGVVQSPRYKIIEKKQPVAFWCNPISGHNTLYWYLQNLGQGPELLIRYENEEAVDDSQLPKDRFSAERLKGVDSTLKIQPAELGDSAVYLCASSSGQGGSGANGLTFGAGSRLTVL.

The rearrangement joins TRBV30 to TRBJ1-2, with a tentative D call TRBD1 (5 bases). Germline assignment: CDR1 GTSNPN and CDR2 SVGIG (reference sequence). The ends were cut back, 1 base at V and 1 base at J, with 10 bases in the middle. The CDR3 covers 14 residues. CDR3 DNA: TGTGCCTGGAGTGAGGACATCATTAACTATGGCTACACCTTC. Protein sequence: CAWSEDIINYGYTF. The whole variable domain, remainder taken from reference TRBV30 and TRBJ1-2, is SQTIHQWPATLVQPVGSPLSLECTVEGTSNPNLYWYRQAAGRGLQLLFYSVGIGQISSEVPQNLSASRPQDRQFILSSKKLLLSDSGFYLCAWSEDIINYGYTFGSGTRLTVV.

Points on this clone: A read error may produce the germline difference seen at one junction end. The chain uses TRBV9 and TRBJ2-6; TRBD1 matches at 9 bases. The CDR3 is made up of 18 amino acids. Germline lookup yields CDR1 SGDLS and CDR2 YYNGEE. The CDR3: CASSVGGTGTPGANGLTF. The DNA of the CDR3 is TGTGCCAGCAGCGTAGGAGGGACAGGGACTCCTGGGGCCAACGGCCTGACTTTC.

The chain joins TRBV28 to TRBJ1-5; a weak D match, TRBD1 (5 bases). CDR1 is MDHEN, CDR2 SYDVKM, per germline. The length of the CDR3 is 13 residues. Trimming took 10 bases from V and 2 from J, leaving 12 bases between them. DNA for the CDR3: TGTGCCACAGGGTTTAGGGGCAATCAGCCCCAGCATTTT. It encodes CATGFRGNQPQHF.

This clone appeared a few times. The rearrangement links TRBV29-1 to TRBJ2-3; the D is unclear. The germline CDR1 and CDR2 sequences are SQVTM and ANQGSEA. The CDR3 has 11 amino acids. The germline V and J ends were trimmed by 7 bases and 7 bases, with 12 bases remaining between them. The DNA for the CDR3 is TGCAGCGCCCAGGCTGCTAATACGCAGTATTTT. Translation: CSAQAANTQYF.

V gene TRBV7-2 combines with J gene TRBJ2-5; maybe TRBD2 (5 bases). Germline CDR1 and CDR2: SGHTA and FQGNSA. This CDR3 comprises 13 residues. Trimming took 5 bases from V and 3 from J, leaving 10 bases between them. CDR3 loop: CASSADGKETQYF. The CDR3 DNA reads as TGTGCCAGCAGCGCGGACGGGAAAGAGACCCAGTACTTC.

This sequence joins TRBV6-1 and TRBJ1-5; 9 nucleotides align to TRBD1. V trimming: 6 bases; J trimming: 6 bases; junction bases outside the gene matches: 9. Germline V gene lookup returns CDR1 MNHNS and CDR2 SASEGT. This CDR3 has 15 amino acids. This CDR3 is CASSYTGGMGQPQHF. CDR3 nucleotides: TGTGCCAGCAGCTATACAGGGGGCATGGGTCAGCCCCAGCATTTT.

CDR3 in DNA: TGTGCCAGCAGCCGAGACAAGGACTACGGCTATGGCTACACCTTC. Its translation: CASSRDKDYGYGYTF. This chain joins TRBV6-5 and TRBJ1-2; D uncertain. The V gene lost 6 bases and the J gene lost 4 bases, with 18 bases spanning the gap. Germline V gene data show CDR1 as MNHEY and CDR2 as SVGAGI. The CDR3 runs 15 residues.

V is TRBV5-6 and J is TRBJ1-1; 7 bases are shared with TRBD1. The CDR3 covers 13 residues. Germline V lookup: CDR1 SGHDT, CDR2 YYEEEE. Trimming cost V 0 bases and J 7 bases; bases outside gene matches: 3. The CDR3 loop is CASSLAQGNEAFF. The CDR3 nucleotides read TGTGCCAGCAGCTTGGCACAGGGGAATGAAGCTTTCTTT.

The chain uses TRBV9 and TRBJ2-3, with 9 bases that match TRBD1. CDR1 is SGDLS and CDR2 is YYNGEE in the germline V gene. The junction had 9 bases not matched to a gene; V was cut back by 0 bases and J by 4 bases. This CDR3 has 17 amino acids. The CDR3: CASSVGGQGRWADTQYF. In DNA form, the CDR3 reads TGTGCCAGCAGCGTAGGGGGACAGGGTAGGTGGGCAGATACGCAGTATTTT.

This clone has just a few counts. V usage is TRBV11-3 and J usage is TRBJ2-1; D perhaps matches TRBD2 (5 bases). The CDR3 contains 17 residues. V lost 5 bases and J lost 1, with 18 bases in between. In germline, CDR1 is SGHNT, CDR2 YENEEA. Here the CDR3 reads CASSRYGEAASYNEQFF. CDR3 in DNA: TGTGCCAGCAGCCGTTACGGCGAAGCGGCTTCCTACAATGAGCAGTTCTTC.

This CDR3 is CASSSFFYGYTF. Written as DNA, the CDR3 is TGTGCCAGCAGCTCGTTTTTCTATGGCTACACCTTC. The chain has TRBV5-6 and TRBJ1-2; D uncertain. V lost 3 bases and J 4 bases, leaving 7 bases between the germline ends. From germline, CDR1 is SGHDT and CDR2 YYEEEE. The length of the CDR3 is 12 residues.

The chain couples TRBV7-2 to TRBJ2-7; TRBD1 matches 10 bases. The CDR3 is made up of 16 amino acids. With 1 base clipped from V and 3 bases from J, the junction kept 6 bases outside the gene matches. Per germline, CDR1 SGHTA and CDR2 FQGNSA. The DNA for the CDR3 is TGTGCCAGCAGCTTAGATCCGACAGGGGGCGGCTACGAGCAGTACTTC. Its protein product is CASSLDPTGGGYEQYF. Combining the CDR3 with reference TRBV7-2 and TRBJ2-7 gives the whole variable domain GAGVSQSPSNKVTEKGKDVELRCDPISGHTALYWYRQSLGQGLEFLIYFQGNSAPDKSGLPSDRFSAERTGGSVSTLTIQRTQQEDSAVYLCASSLDPTGGGYEQYFGPGTRLTVT.